This is a list of T cell receptor beta chains from one sample in a study of CD8 T cells in ankylosing spondylitis. In TCRdb, the 5' RACE reads were re-called with MiXCR into one record per CDR3 protein. The sample yields some 840,000 distinct CDR3 sequences, approximately 12% seen once. Sequencing input: blood, either unsorted or a sorted T cell fraction (not recorded which). The receptor source for this set is a male donor with ankylosing spondylitis. Both conserved end residues are part of each CDR3. The D gene is left open where the match is weak. Rows may omit the clone size; those that give it use once, few, many or a size class.

TRBJ2-1 | TRBV29-1 | . | many | CSVEGYNEQFF | TGCAGCGTTGAAGGCTACAATGAGCAGTTCTTC
TRBJ1-3 | TRBV7-2 | . | few | CASSLRSTGNTIYF | TGTGCCAGCAGCTTACGGTCGACCGGAAACACCATATATTTT
TRBJ1-2 | TRBV4-2 | . | few | CASSRLGQASHYTF | TGTGCCAGCAGCCGCCTGGGGCAGGCGTCGCACTACACCTTC
TRBJ2-7 | TRBV7-2 | TRBD2 | few | CASSLRIAGESPYEQYF | TGTGCCAGCAGCTTAAGGATAGCGGGAGAGAGCCCCTACGAGCAGTACTTC
TRBJ1-6 | TRBV9 | . | . | CASTPGIGNSPLHF | TGTGCCAGCACCCCCGGGATCGGCAATTCACCCCTCCACTTT
TRBJ1-3 | TRBV6-1 | TRBD1 | . | CASSVWTGGRNTIYF | TGTGCCAGCAGTGTGTGGACAGGGGGCAGAAACACCATATATTTT
TRBJ1-2 | TRBV7-2 | TRBD1 | . | CASSRTGDSYRSGYTF | TGTGCCAGCAGCCGTACAGGGGACAGCTATAGGAGCGGCTACACCTTC
TRBJ2-1 | TRBV7-6 | TRBD2 | many | CASSLSGRVANEQFF | TGTGCCAGCAGCTTAAGCGGGAGGGTGGCGAATGAGCAGTTCTTC
TRBJ1-2 | TRBV4-1 | TRBD1 | . | CASSRQGEPWGYTF | TGCGCCAGCAGTCGACAGGGGGAGCCTTGGGGCTACACCTTC
TRBJ1-1 | TRBV25-1 | . | few | CASNSRGRTEAFF | TGTGCCAGCAATTCCAGGGGACGTACTGAAGCTTTCTTT
TRBJ2-1 | TRBV7-2 | TRBD2 | . | CASKNLGGRREQFF | TGTGCCAGCAAGAATCTTGGCGGGAGACGTGAGCAGTTCTTC
TRBJ1-1 | TRBV20-1 | . | few | CSAARESNTEAFF | TGCAGTGCCGCACGTGAGTCGAACACTGAAGCTTTCTTT
TRBJ1-1 | TRBV5-1 | . | few | CASSGWGMNTEAFF | TGCGCCAGCAGCGGATGGGGCATGAACACTGAAGCTTTCTTT
TRBJ2-3 | TRBV10-3 | TRBD1 | many | CALGGQRSTDTQYF | TGTGCCTTAGGGGGCCAAAGAAGCACAGATACGCAGTATTTT
TRBJ1-4 | TRBV14 | TRBD1 | . | CASSPREGAGEKLFF | TGTGCCAGCAGCCCGAGGGAGGGGGCTGGTGAAAAACTGTTTTTT
TRBJ1-1 | TRBV7-2 | TRBD1 | many | CASRAGGDTEAFF | TGTGCCAGCAGGGCAGGGGGGGACACTGAAGCTTTCTTT
TRBJ2-5 | TRBV6-2/TRBV6-3 | TRBD1 | few | CASSYAIGQGEETQYF | TGTGCCAGCAGTTACGCCATAGGACAGGGGGAAGAGACCCAGTACTTC
TRBJ1-5 | TRBV20-1 | . | few | CSASRQVDQPQHF | TGCAGTGCATCGAGGCAGGTCGATCAGCCCCAGCATTTT
TRBJ1-2 | TRBV6-5 | . | . | CASSFRTSNDGYTF | TGTGCCAGCAGTTTTCGAACATCGAACGATGGCTACACCTTC
TRBJ1-5 | TRBV7-2 | . | few | CASSPRVFSNQPQHF | TGTGCCAGCAGCCCCAGGGTCTTTAGCAATCAGCCCCAGCATTTT
TRBJ2-5 | TRBV5-1 | . | . | CASSLVPGFLETQYF | TGCGCCAGCAGCTTAGTCCCTGGGTTTCTAGAGACCCAGTACTTC
TRBJ1-2 | TRBV7-9 | TRBD1 | . | CASTRQGNYGYTF | TGTGCCAGCACCCGACAGGGCAACTATGGCTACACCTTC
TRBJ1-5 | TRBV7-9 | . | . | CASSPAGDQPQHF | TGTGCCAGCAGCCCAGCAGGGGATCAGCCCCAGCATTTT
TRBJ2-1 | TRBV11-1 | TRBD2 | . | CASSLAPGLAGSSSYNEQFF | TGTGCCAGCAGCTTAGCCCCGGGACTAGCGGGGTCAAGCTCCTACAATGAGCAGTTCTTC
TRBJ2-3 | TRBV7-2 | TRBD2 | many | CASSSGLAADTQYF | TGTGCCAGCAGCTCCGGACTAGCGGCAGATACGCAGTATTTT
TRBJ2-7 | TRBV4-2 | . | many | CASSQDWTETYEQYF | TGTGCCAGCAGCCAAGATTGGACAGAAACCTACGAGCAGTACTTC
TRBJ2-1 | TRBV5-1 | TRBD2 | few | CASSPAAGEGNEQFF | TGCGCCAGCAGCCCGGCAGCGGGAGAAGGTAATGAGCAGTTCTTC
TRBJ2-5 | TRBV5-1 | TRBD1 | few | CASSFTGVEETQYF | TGCGCCAGCAGCTTCACAGGGGTCGAGGAGACCCAGTACTTC